This T cell receptor (beta chain) emerged from a study of T cell responses to AZD1222 COVID-19 vaccine. Data came from immunoSEQ multiplex PCR; TCRdb stores just in-frame clones and leaves some out. The sample has about 150,000 clones; around nine tenths are singletons. Regarding this clone: Its antigen is currently unknown.

Study-level points and caveats: Spike-specific TCR breadth and depth both grew after two AZD1222 doses. The peak T cell response came first, and repertoires were sampled only after it.

Looked up from germline, CDR1 is SGHVS and CDR2 is FNYEAQ. This CDR3 is built from 15 residues. Trimming cost V 5 bases and J 3 bases, with 13 bases left between them. This specimen was peripheral blood, taken 28 days after the second AZD1222 dose. The chain couples TRBV7-6 to TRBJ2-2; perhaps D is TRBD1 or TRBD2 (5 bases each). The sequence was obtained from an adult who received the AZD1222 COVID-19 vaccine. The DNA of the CDR3 is TGTGCCAGCAGCCGTGCAGGGAGATACACCGGGGAGCTGTTTTTT. As protein: CASSRAGRYTGELFF.